The 23 T cell receptor beta chains below all came from one sample that was sequenced in a study of blood T cell repertoires in COVID-19. TCRdb keeps only in-frame clones here, not all; method: immunoSEQ multiplex PCR. Of roughly 180,000 clones in the sample, more than 85% were seen once. What was sequenced was peripheral blood. The receptors were gathered from a man in his late teens or twenties with acute or convalescent COVID-19.

V and J are TRBV6-4 and TRBJ2-1, with TRBD2 matching 10 bases. CDR1 and CDR2 from the germline V gene are MRHNA and SNTAGT. The CDR3 is 18 amino acids. Losses at the gene ends were 2 bases for V and 5 bases for J; bases not matched to a gene: 12. The CDR3 DNA sequence: TGTGCCAGCAGTGACACCCATCCCGGTAGCGGGGGGCACAATGAGCAGTTCTTC. Its protein product is CASSDTHPGSGGHNEQFF.

The sample holds one count of this clone. The gene calls are TRBV5-1 and TRBJ1-2; D remains unclear. This CDR3 comprises 14 residues. Germline V gene sequence: CDR1 SGHRS, CDR2 YFSETQ. V dropped 7 bases and J dropped 8 bases, with 21 bases sitting between them. The DNA of the CDR3 is TGCGCCAGCTTACTATGGCCAGGAGCGGACGGCTACACCTTC. Amino acids: CASLLWPGADGYTF.

The sample holds one count of this clone. The chain is built from TRBV6-5 and TRBJ1-3; 7 nucleotides align to TRBD1. Germline V gives CDR1 MNHEY, CDR2 SVGAGI. The CDR3 is 14 amino acids. With V trimmed by 6 bases and J by 0 bases, 2 bases remained unmatched. CDR3 amino acids: CASSRTGSGNTIYF. In DNA, the CDR3 is TGTGCCAGCAGCCGGACAGGCTCTGGAAACACCATATATTTT.

The chain couples TRBV28 to TRBJ2-7; D possibly corresponds to TRBD2 (5 bases). The CDR3 runs to 13 residues. V lost 3 bases, J lost 5 bases, and 11 bases lay in between. Germline V gene sequence: CDR1 MDHEN, CDR2 SYDVKM. The CDR3 protein is CASSFRGRNEQYV. In DNA, the CDR3 is TGTGCCAGCAGTTTCCGGGGTAGGAACGAGCAGTACGTC.

This sequence joins TRBV7-9 and TRBJ2-5, with no clear D. The V end lost 5 bases, the J end lost 4 bases, and 14 bases lay between the germline ends. The germline V gene encodes CDR1 SEHNR and CDR2 FQNEAQ (reference sequence). The CDR3 totals 14 residues. CDR3 protein: CASSPINQRETQYF. The CDR3 nucleotides are TGTGCCAGCAGCCCGATCAACCAGCGAGAGACCCAGTACTTC. The full variable domain, its missing parts supplied by reference TRBV7-9 and TRBJ2-5, is DTGVSQNPRHKITKRGQNVTFRCDPISEHNRLYWYRQTLGQGPEFLTYFQNEAQLEKSRLLSDRFSAERPKGSFSTLEIQRTEQGDSAMYLCASSPINQRETQYFGPGTRLLVL.

The chain carries TRBV7-9 and TRBJ2-7; D may be TRBD2 (5 bases). Germline V gene lookup returns CDR1 SEHNR and CDR2 FQNEAQ (reference sequence). V was pared by 0 bases and J by 3 bases, with 9 bases between. This CDR3 has 14 amino acids. CDR3 residues: CASSLARASYEQYF. The DNA for the CDR3 is TGTGCCAGCAGCTTAGCGCGGGCTAGCTACGAGCAGTACTTC.

The gene calls are TRBV6-6 and TRBJ2-3; tentative D call: TRBD2 (6 bases). This CDR3 spans 15 amino acids. V was pared by 5 bases and J by 6 bases, with 18 bases between. Germline V gives CDR1 MNHNY, CDR2 SVGAGI (reference sequence). In DNA form, the CDR3 reads TGTGCCAGCAGTGCAGGCAGCGGGTCTGGGGATACGCAGTATTTT. Its translation: CASSAGSGSGDTQYF.

J is TRBJ2-1 and V is TRBV27, with TRBD1 matching 9 bases. This CDR3 comprises 15 residues. The germline V gene encodes CDR1 MNHEY and CDR2 SMNVEV (reference sequence). After removal of 7 bases from V and 7 bases from J, the junction contained 11 bases not matched to a gene. This CDR3 is CASIALGDRVNEQFF. CDR3 DNA sequence: TGTGCCAGCATCGCGTTGGGGGACAGGGTGAATGAGCAGTTCTTC.

This clone was counted once. The rearrangement links TRBV7-8 to TRBJ2-3; 9 positions match TRBD2. The CDR3 sequence is 15 residues long. Trimming removed 3 bases from V and 3 bases from J; junction bases left unmatched: 4. Germline assignment: CDR1 SGHVS and CDR2 FQNEAQ. The CDR3 DNA follows: TGTGCCAGCAGCTTTTCCACTAGCGGGACAGATACGCAGTATTTT. This gives the protein CASSFSTSGTDTQYF. The full variable domain, rest sourced from reference TRBV7-8 and TRBJ2-3, is GAGVSQSPRYKVAKRGQDVALRCDPISGHVSLFWYQQALGQGPEFLTYFQNEAQLDKSGLPSDRFFAERPEGSVSTLKIQRTQQEDSAVYLCASSFSTSGTDTQYFGPGTRLTVL.

The chain has TRBV7-3 and TRBJ1-1; possibly TRBD1 for D (6 bases). Per the germline V gene, CDR1 is SGHTA and CDR2 is FQGTGA. Trimming shortened V by 4 bases and J by 7 bases, and 10 bases separated the two germline ends. The CDR3 runs to 12 residues. The CDR3 DNA reads as TGTGCCAGCAGCTCGCAACAGGGTGAAGCTTTCTTT. As protein: CASSSQQGEAFF.

This clone showed up just once. This chain connects TRBV4-1 to TRBJ1-4, with 10 bases lining up with TRBD1. Per germline, CDR1 MGHRA and CDR2 YSYEKL. The CDR3 length is 18 residues. With 0 bases clipped from V and 8 bases from J, the junction kept 12 bases outside the gene matches. Written as DNA, the CDR3 is TGCGCCAGCAGCCAAGACACCGGGACAGGGGCGGTCATCGAAAAACTGTTTTTT. Translated, it gives CASSQDTGTGAVIEKLFF.

The V and J genes are TRBV7-2 and TRBJ1-5, with D maybe TRBD1 (6 bases). Trimming took off 4 bases at V and 3 bases at J, with 10 bases between the two ends. In germline, CDR1 is SGHTA, CDR2 FQGNSA. The CDR3 has 14 residues. As DNA, the CDR3 is TGTGCCAGCAGCTCTACAGGGCCCAATCAGCCCCAGCATTTT. Its translation: CASSSTGPNQPQHF.

The chain links TRBV27 to TRBJ1-6; a weak D match, TRBD1 (6 bases). This CDR3 is built from 19 residues. Per the germline V gene, CDR1 is MNHEY and CDR2 is SMNVEV (reference sequence). Trimming removed 6 bases at V and 0 bases at J, with 21 bases between. The CDR3 region is CASSPTLGHPDSYNSPLHF. CDR3 nucleotide sequence: TGTGCCAGCAGCCCGACTCTGGGACATCCCGACTCCTATAATTCACCCCTCCACTTT.

This clone came up a few times. The sample holds other DNA sequences that translate to the same CDR3. This chain connects TRBV19 to TRBJ1-2, with a weak D call TRBD1 (5 bases). The V end lost 3 bases, the J end lost 4 bases, and 12 bases lay between the germline ends. Germline V gene lookup returns CDR1 LNHDA and CDR2 SQIVND (reference sequence). The CDR3 runs to 14 residues. The CDR3 reads CASSIGQGTYGYTF. The CDR3, as DNA: TGTGCCAGTAGTATCGGTCAGGGCACCTATGGCTACACCTTC.

The chain combines TRBV6-1 with TRBJ1-5; 10 bases map to TRBD1. There are 17 residues in the CDR3. V shed 4 bases, J shed 6 bases, and the junction held 12 bases outside the gene matches. Germline V gives CDR1 MNHNS, CDR2 SASEGT. The CDR3 region is CASSATRQGAGGQPQHF. The CDR3 nucleotides are TGTGCCAGCAGTGCCACTCGACAGGGGGCCGGAGGTCAGCCCCAGCATTTT.

The chain couples TRBV6-6 to TRBJ2-1, with 8 nucleotides matching TRBD2. V dropped 6 bases and J dropped 7; count of bases not matched to a gene: 8. The CDR3 length is 14 residues. CDR1 and CDR2 (germline): MNHNY, SVGAGI (reference sequence). The CDR3 is CASSDVGLANEQFF. Written as DNA, the CDR3 is TGTGCCAGCAGCGACGTCGGACTAGCAAATGAGCAGTTCTTC.

This chain links TRBV7-9 with TRBJ2-3; TRBD1 matches at 7 bases. J gave up 1 base and V 2 bases, and 6 bases lay outside the gene matches. CDR1 is SEHNR, CDR2 FQNEAQ, per germline (reference sequence). This CDR3 is built from 16 residues. This CDR3 reads CASSLNVGQGTDTQYF. The CDR3 DNA reads as TGTGCCAGCAGCTTAAACGTCGGACAGGGCACAGATACGCAGTATTTT.

The V gene is TRBV19, the J gene TRBJ1-6, with 9 bases identical to TRBD1. Germline assignment: CDR1 LNHDA and CDR2 SQIVND (reference sequence). Trimming cost V 5 bases and J 6 bases; bases outside gene matches: 2. The CDR3 loop spans 14 amino acids. CDR3 in amino acids: CASSAGQGNSPLHF. CDR3 nucleotide sequence: TGTGCCAGTAGTGCGGGACAGGGTAATTCACCCCTCCACTTT.

J is TRBJ1-1 and V is TRBV28; 7 nucleotides match TRBD1. Germline V lookup: CDR1 MDHEN, CDR2 SYDVKM. The CDR3 contains 13 residues. The V segment lost 6 bases and the J segment 10 bases; nucleotides outside the gene matches: 11. The CDR3 nucleotides are TGTGCCAGCAGCTCAGGGACCTCAGGGGGAGCTTTCTTT. Amino acid sequence: CASSSGTSGGAFF. Complete variable domain (other parts from reference TRBV28 and TRBJ1-1): DVKVTQSSRYLVKRTGEKVFLECVQDMDHENMFWYRQDPGLGLRLIYFSYDVKMKEKGDIPEGYSVSREKKERFSLILESASTNQTSMYLCASSSGTSGGAFFGQGTRLTVV.

The chain is built from TRBV7-8 and TRBJ2-7; 10 bases fit TRBD1. Looked up from germline, CDR1 is SGHVS and CDR2 is FQNEAQ. The J segment lost 7 bases and the V segment lost 2 bases, leaving 11 bases of the junction unmatched. The CDR3 spans 16 residues. The DNA for the CDR3 is TGTGCCAGCAGCTTACCCAATGGAGACAGGGGGCGAGAGCAGTACGTC. Its translation: CASSLPNGDRGREQYV.

This sequence joins TRBV12-5 and TRBJ2-2, with D hard to call. CDR1 is LGHNT and CDR2 is FRNRAP in the germline V gene. The CDR3 is 13 residues long. Trimming left V 2 bases short and J 4 bases short, with 5 bases between. The DNA for the CDR3 is TGTGCTAGTGGTTTGCATTTCACCGGGGAGCTGTTTTTT. Protein sequence: CASGLHFTGELFF. Filled out from reference TRBV12-5 and TRBJ2-2, the complete variable domain reads DARVTQTPRHKVTEMGQEVTMRCQPILGHNTVFWYRQTMMQGLELLAYFRNRAPLDDSGMPKDRFSAEMPDATLATLKIQPSEPRDSAVYFCASGLHFTGELFFGEGSRLTVL.

As DNA, the CDR3 is TGTGCCAGCAGACAGACAGACGCCGAGGCCCAGCATTTT. This gives the protein CASRQTDAEAQHF. This chain links TRBV6-5 with TRBJ1-5, with D perhaps matching TRBD1 (5 bases). The germline V gene has CDR1 MNHEY and CDR2 SVGAGI. V lost 6 bases and J lost 11, with 17 bases in between. The CDR3 is 13 residues long.

The chain recombines TRBV30 with TRBJ2-7; 9 nucleotides match TRBD2. With V trimmed by 2 bases and J by 2 bases, 7 bases remained unmatched. The CDR3 runs 15 residues. CDR1 is GTSNPN, CDR2 SVGIG, per germline (reference sequence). The DNA of the CDR3 is TGTGCCTGGAGTAACCCGGGACTAGCCGCCTACGAGCAGTACTTC. Its protein is CAWSNPGLAAYEQYF. Full variable domain (rest looked up from reference TRBV30 and TRBJ2-7): SQTIHQWPATLVQPVGSPLSLECTVEGTSNPNLYWYRQAAGRGLQLLFYSVGIGQISSEVPQNLSASRPQDRQFILSSKKLLLSDSGFYLCAWSNPGLAAYEQYFGPGTRLTVT.